The 26 T cell receptor beta chains in this list originate from one sample, sequenced in a study of T cell responses to AZD1222 COVID-19 vaccine (TCRdb year 2021). The sample's time point label, decoded: baseline before first vaccination. Receptor amplification or capture employed the immunoSEQ multiplex PCR assay. Sourced from immuneACCESS, this table was stored by TCRdb with only in-frame sequences that have V and J called. A share of the clones is absent; for the studies checked, an unresolved V gene accounts for under half, and the remainder has no known explanation. The table for this sample lists about 140,000 clones; 70% to 90% of them were counted only once. Roughly 3% of the sample belongs to the ten largest clones. Sequencing was performed on peripheral blood, taken on day 0 of AZD1222 vaccination. All receptors come from an adult in good health.

The V and J genes are TRBV6-5 and TRBJ1-2; no firm D call. Trimming pared 7 bases from V and 2 bases from J, leaving 14 bases between. The CDR3 spans 14 residues. The V gene's germline CDR1 is MNHEY and CDR2 SVGAGI. CDR3 nucleotides: TGTGCCAGCACGCAGGACCCTATGAACTATGGCTACACCTTC. This codes for CASTQDPMNYGYTF.

The chain links TRBV5-1 to TRBJ2-3; D gene uncertain. The germline CDR1 and CDR2 sequences are SGHRS and YFSETQ. V was cut by 0 bases and J by 0 bases, with 11 bases left in between. CDR3 length: 16 amino acids. The CDR3: CASSLAAELSTDTQYF. DNA of the CDR3: TGCGCCAGCAGCTTGGCTGCGGAGTTGAGCACAGATACGCAGTATTTT. The variable domain in full, completed from reference TRBV5-1 and TRBJ2-3, reads KAGVTQTPRYLIKTRGQQVTLSCSPISGHRSVSWYQQTPGQGLQFLFEYFSETQRNKGNFPGRFSGRQFSNSRSEMNVSTLELGDSALYLCASSLAAELSTDTQYFGPGTRLTVL.

The gene calls are TRBV28 and TRBJ2-5, with 8 bases lining up with TRBD2. Germline loops: CDR1 MDHEN, CDR2 SYDVKM. This CDR3 is built from 16 residues. The junction had 10 bases not matched to a gene; V was cut back by 2 bases and J by 5 bases. CDR3 region: CASSLRRGVISETQYF. As DNA, the CDR3 is TGTGCCAGCAGTTTAAGGCGGGGGGTGATTTCGGAGACCCAGTACTTC.

The V and J genes are TRBV6-2 or TRBV6-3 and TRBJ1-1; D is undetermined. The length of the CDR3 is 14 residues. Looked up from germline, CDR1 is MNHEY and CDR2 is SVGEGT. Trimming removed 0 bases from V and 0 bases from J, with 5 bases in between. CDR3 nucleotides: TGTGCCAGCAGTTACTCCCCCATGAACACTGAAGCTTTCTTT. Translation: CASSYSPMNTEAFF.

The chain employs TRBV30 and TRBJ1-3; maybe TRBD1 (6 bases). Germline V lookup: CDR1 GTSNPN, CDR2 SVGIG (reference sequence). Trimming pared 2 bases from V and 7 bases from J, leaving 12 bases between. This CDR3 has 13 residues. In DNA form, the CDR3 reads TGTGCCTGGAGTATGGACAGCGGCAACACCATATATTTT. It translates to CAWSMDSGNTIYF.

The V gene is TRBV5-1, the J gene TRBJ1-4; D not resolved. V gave up 3 bases and J gave up 4 bases, with 10 bases separating them. The CDR3 loop spans 14 amino acids. The germline gives CDR1 SGHRS, CDR2 YFSETQ. CDR3 nucleotides: TGCGCCAGCAGCTCGGGGTCCGTTAATGAAAAACTGTTTTTT. The encoded protein is CASSSGSVNEKLFF.

The chain uses TRBV4-3 and TRBJ1-1; TRBD1 is a possible D gene (6 bases). The V end was cut by 2 bases, the J end by 3 bases, with 10 bases between. The CDR3 sequence is 14 residues long. Germline CDR1 LGHNA, CDR2 YSLEER. The CDR3 DNA reads as TGCGCCAGCAGCCAAATAGGGGGGGACACTGAAGCTTTCTTT. Protein sequence: CASSQIGGDTEAFF.

This clone occurred once. The chain has TRBV27 and TRBJ1-3, with 7 bases that match TRBD1. The CDR3 runs to 15 residues. Trimming removed 5 bases from V and 3 bases from J; junction bases left unmatched: 7. Germline V lookup: CDR1 MNHEY, CDR2 SMNVEV (reference sequence). The CDR3 DNA reads as TGTGCCAGCAGTCCCCAGGGGGGGTTTGGAAACACCATATATTTT. This translates into CASSPQGGFGNTIYF.

The table lists this clone with a few counts. The chain recombines TRBV3-1 (or the pseudogene TRBV3-2) with TRBJ1-1; no clear D. Trimming stripped 1 base from V and 7 bases from J, with 7 bases between. The germline CDR1 and CDR2 sequences are LGHDT and YNNKEL (reference sequence). The CDR3 covers 12 residues. CDR3 protein: CASSQGLLEAFF. The DNA for the CDR3 is TGTGCCAGCAGCCAAGGACTCCTTGAAGCTTTCTTT.

V is TRBV28 and J is TRBJ2-1; 9 bases align to TRBD2. The CDR3 spans 17 residues. The J segment lost 4 bases and the V segment lost 7 bases, leaving 14 bases of the junction unmatched. The germline gives CDR1 MDHEN, CDR2 SYDVKM. CDR3: CASTGWGVLAGYNEQFF. CDR3 sequence (DNA): TGTGCCAGCACGGGTTGGGGGGTTCTAGCGGGATACAATGAGCAGTTCTTC.

This chain joins TRBV5-4 and TRBJ1-2; weak D call: TRBD1 (6 bases). V dropped 0 bases and J dropped 4 bases, with 19 bases sitting between them. Germline V gene sequence: CDR1 SGHNT, CDR2 YYREEE (reference sequence). The CDR3 consists of 17 residues. CDR3 sequence (DNA): TGTGCCAGCAGCTTGGTACAGGGTGGGACCCCAGGCTATGGCTACACCTTC. It yields the protein CASSLVQGGTPGYGYTF.

J is TRBJ1-6 and V is TRBV28; 8 bases line up with TRBD1. V shed 5 bases, J shed 9 bases, and the junction held 6 bases outside the gene matches. Germline V lookup: CDR1 MDHEN, CDR2 SYDVKM. There are 14 residues in the CDR3. CDR3 bases: TGTGCCAGCAGTCTGCAGGGGGCCGGTTCACCCCTCCACTTT. Its protein product is CASSLQGAGSPLHF. The full variable domain, its missing parts supplied by reference TRBV28 and TRBJ1-6, is DVKVTQSSRYLVKRTGEKVFLECVQDMDHENMFWYRQDPGLGLRLIYFSYDVKMKEKGDIPEGYSVSREKKERFSLILESASTNQTSMYLCASSLQGAGSPLHFGNGTRLTVT.

This clone was counted a few times. The CDR3, as DNA: TGTGCCAGCACCGAGACTAGCGGGAGGGCCACAGATACGCAGTATTTT. Its translation: CASTETSGRATDTQYF. This chain uses TRBV28 with TRBJ2-3, with 14 bases aligning to TRBD2. Germline CDR1 reads MDHEN; CDR2 reads SYDVKM. CDR3 length: 16 amino acids. The junction had 5 bases not matched to a gene; V was cut back by 7 bases and J by 2 bases.

In this sample, this clone turned up once. The rearrangement links TRBV10-3 to TRBJ2-7; TRBD1 is a possible D gene (6 bases). Germline loops: CDR1 ENHRY, CDR2 SYGVKD. V lost 3 bases and J 5 bases, leaving 14 bases between the germline ends. This CDR3 contains 14 residues. CDR3 sequence reads: CAISDRQGSNEQYF. The CDR3 DNA follows: TGTGCCATCAGTGACCGTCAGGGGTCAAACGAGCAGTACTTC.

The J gene is TRBJ1-5, the V gene TRBV6-2 or TRBV6-3, with D hard to call. This CDR3 has 13 residues. Germline-derived CDR1 and CDR2 are MNHEY and SVGEGT. V dropped 0 bases and J dropped 10 bases, with 10 bases sitting between them. The CDR3 loop reads CASSYSGAGPQHF. The CDR3 coding sequence is TGTGCCAGCAGTTACTCGGGTGCGGGTCCCCAGCATTTT.

This chain links TRBV6-5 with TRBJ2-2, with a tentative D call TRBD1 (5 bases). This CDR3 spans 15 amino acids. The germline V gene encodes CDR1 MNHEY and CDR2 SVGAGI. V lost 2 bases to trimming and J lost 1 base, with 8 bases between them. CDR3 loop: CASSYVQGNTGELFF. CDR3 bases: TGTGCCAGCAGTTACGTCCAGGGGAACACCGGGGAGCTGTTTTTT.

The gene calls are TRBV4-1 and TRBJ1-2, with 12 positions matching TRBD1. CDR3 size: 14 residues. V gave up 3 bases and J gave up 8 bases; unmatched junction bases: 4. Germline V gene lookup returns CDR1 MGHRA and CDR2 YSYEKL. For the CDR3, the DNA is TGCGCCAGCAGCCAGGGACAGGGGGCGGGCGGCTACACCTTC. The encoded protein is CASSQGQGAGGYTF.

This clone was observed a single time. The chain recombines TRBV27 with TRBJ2-7; possibly TRBD2 for D (5 bases). The CDR3 is 13 amino acids. Between the trimmed V and J ends, which lost 3 bases and 6 bases, there was a span of 12 bases. CDR1 and CDR2 from the germline V gene are MNHEY and SMNVEV (reference sequence). The chain's CDR3 is CASSFGGSREQYF. The CDR3 nucleotides read TGTGCCAGCAGTTTTGGTGGGAGTCGCGAGCAGTACTTC.

There are a few counts of this clone. V and J are TRBV4-3 and TRBJ2-3; D call uncertain. Germline V gene data show CDR1 as LGHNA and CDR2 as YSLEER. Trimming cost V 0 bases and J 0 bases, with 4 bases left between them. The length of the CDR3 is 14 residues. CDR3 in DNA: TGCGCCAGCAGCCAAGATCCCAGCACAGATACGCAGTATTTT. It encodes CASSQDPSTDTQYF.

The chain couples TRBV28 to TRBJ2-1; 8 bases map to TRBD1. Trimming took 8 bases from V and 8 from J; bases not matched to a gene: 8. The length of the CDR3 is 13 residues. CDR1 MDHEN and CDR2 SYDVKM come from the germline V gene. CDR3 nucleotides: TGTGCCAGCCGTAGGACAGGGATACATGAGCAGTTCTTC. This translates into CASRRTGIHEQFF.

This chain joins TRBV7-2 and TRBJ1-2, with D possibly matching TRBD1 (5 bases). Germline values: CDR1 SGHTA, CDR2 FQGNSA. CDR3 length equals 14 residues. V was pared by 1 base and J by 3 bases, with 9 bases between. The CDR3 spells CASSLGGMHYGYTF. CDR3 nucleotide sequence: TGTGCCAGCAGCTTAGGGGGCATGCACTATGGCTACACCTTC. The full variable domain, in which reference TRBV7-2 and TRBJ1-2 provide the parts outside the CDR3, is GAGVSQSPSNKVTEKGKDVELRCDPISGHTALYWYRQSLGQGLEFLIYFQGNSAPDKSGLPSDRFSAERTGGSVSTLTIQRTQQEDSAVYLCASSLGGMHYGYTFGSGTRLTVV.

The chain carries TRBV13 and TRBJ1-4; 7 nucleotides align to TRBD1. Germline V gene lookup returns CDR1 PRHDT and CDR2 FYEKMQ (reference sequence). The CDR3 runs to 14 residues. V shed 5 bases and J 6 bases; nucleotides not matched to a gene: 6. The CDR3 DNA is TGTGCCAGCAGCCCAACCGGGACAGATGAAAAACTGTTTTTT. This codes for CASSPTGTDEKLFF.

This rearrangement joins TRBV4-2 to TRBJ1-2; TRBD1 might be the D (5 bases). The CDR3 loop spans 16 amino acids. Germline assignment: CDR1 LGHNA and CDR2 YNFKEQ. V was clipped by 4 bases and J by 0 bases, with 15 bases between them. For the CDR3, the DNA is TGTGCCAGCAGCCCAACCGGGACCGGAGCTAACTATGGCTACACCTTC. It codes for CASSPTGTGANYGYTF.

The V gene is TRBV6-1, the J gene TRBJ1-2; the D is unclear. Trimming pared 0 bases from V and 2 bases from J, leaving 4 bases between. Germline V gene data show CDR1 as MNHNS and CDR2 as SASEGT. CDR3 length: 13 amino acids. CDR3 protein: CASSEATNYGYTF. CDR3 in DNA: TGTGCCAGCAGTGAAGCGACAAACTATGGCTACACCTTC.

V is TRBV20-1 and J is TRBJ2-2; the D gene is possibly TRBD2 (6 bases). Germline loops: CDR1 DFQATT, CDR2 SNEGSKA (reference sequence). CDR3 length: 14 residues. The V and J ends lost 3 bases and 5 bases respectively, with 13 bases between them. CDR3 in DNA: TGCAGTGCTAGTGCCGGGAGAGGTACCGGGGAGCTGTTTTTT. This codes for CSASAGRGTGELFF.

The genes are TRBV27 and TRBJ1-5; D gene unclear. Germline V gene sequence: CDR1 MNHEY, CDR2 SMNVEV (reference sequence). V lost 6 bases and J 1 base, leaving 7 bases between the germline ends. The CDR3 sequence is 13 residues long. The CDR3 region is CASRDGSNQPQHF. CDR3 sequence (DNA): TGTGCCAGCAGGGACGGCAGCAATCAGCCCCAGCATTTT.